The 10 T cell receptor beta chains given below trace back to one sample, sequenced in a study of T cells and copy number aberrations in small-cell lung cancer. Here immunoSEQ multiplex PCR was the method, and the copy in TCRdb shows in-frame clones only, minus some. The sample has 2,500 to 3,000 clones, around 75% seen once. Source material: normal tissue next to the tumor. The receptor set was obtained from a man in his forties with small cell lung cancer.

The gene calls are TRBV7-2 and TRBJ2-6; D is perhaps TRBD2 (5 bases). In germline, CDR1 is SGHTA, CDR2 FQGNSA. The CDR3 covers 17 residues. V was shortened by 1 base and J by 0 bases, with 10 bases between the two germline ends. The CDR3: CASSLVGEGSGANVLTF. CDR3 DNA: TGTGCCAGCAGCTTAGTCGGTGAGGGCTCTGGGGCCAACGTCCTGACTTTC.

This rearrangement joins TRBV9 to TRBJ1-1, with 8 bases that match TRBD1. V trimming: 0 bases; J trimming: 8 bases; junction bases outside the gene matches: 3. This CDR3 spans 13 amino acids. Germline V gene data show CDR1 as SGDLS and CDR2 as YYNGEE. The CDR3 DNA reads as TGTGCCAGCAGCGTAGAGGGGGACAGGGAAGCTTTCTTT. The encoded protein is CASSVEGDREAFF.

The V call is TRBV7-8, the J call TRBJ2-7; TRBD2 agrees at 13 bases. V was pared by 2 bases and J by 0 bases, with 7 bases of the junction left unmatched. Germline V gene lookup returns CDR1 SGHVS and CDR2 FQNEAQ. CDR3 size: 18 residues. The CDR3 spells CASSLRLAGGQSSYEQYF. CDR3 DNA: TGTGCCAGCAGCTTAAGACTAGCGGGAGGCCAAAGCTCCTACGAGCAGTACTTC. Using reference TRBV7-8 and TRBJ2-7 for the parts outside the CDR3, the full variable domain is GAGVSQSPRYKVAKRGQDVALRCDPISGHVSLFWYQQALGQGPEFLTYFQNEAQLDKSGLPSDRFFAERPEGSVSTLKIQRTQQEDSAVYLCASSLRLAGGQSSYEQYFGPGTRLTVT.

V is TRBV7-8 and J is TRBJ2-1, with 8 nucleotides matching TRBD2. The J segment lost 5 bases and the V segment lost 3 bases, leaving 6 bases of the junction unmatched. This CDR3 region has 15 residues. Germline CDR1 is SGHVS and CDR2 is FQNEAQ. CDR3 sequence: CASSFGAGANNEQFF. The CDR3 nucleotides read TGTGCCAGCAGCTTCGGAGCGGGGGCTAACAATGAGCAGTTCTTC.

V gene TRBV6-5 combines with J gene TRBJ1-1; D is uncertain. The CDR3 is made up of 13 amino acids. Between the trimmed V and J ends, which lost 6 bases and 1 base, there was a span of 9 bases. Per germline, CDR1 MNHEY and CDR2 SVGAGI. CDR3 bases: TGTGCCAGCAGCCGTAATAGGAACACTGAAGCTTTCTTT. Protein: CASSRNRNTEAFF.

The gene calls are TRBV19 and TRBJ2-5, with a weak D call TRBD2 (5 bases). The germline V and J ends were trimmed by 4 bases and 4 bases, with 13 bases remaining between them. This CDR3 spans 14 amino acids. CDR1 and CDR2 (germline): LNHDA, SQIVND (reference sequence). Written as DNA, the CDR3 is TGTGCCAGTAGTAAAGGGAGTTCTGGAGAGACCCAGTACTTC. Protein: CASSKGSSGETQYF.

This clone was found a few times. V is TRBV5-1 and J is TRBJ2-1; 7 nucleotides line up with TRBD2. The CDR3 contains 14 residues. The germline CDR1 and CDR2 sequences are SGHRS and YFSETQ. The V and J ends lost 2 bases and 6 bases, in that order; junction bases with no gene match: 5. In nucleotides, the CDR3 is TGCGCCAGCAGCTTAGCGGGGAGGCTCAATGAGCAGTTCTTC. It encodes CASSLAGRLNEQFF.

This sequence joins TRBV27 and TRBJ1-1, with a possible D match to TRBD1 (6 bases). V was pared by 6 bases and J by 8 bases, with 10 bases between. The V gene's germline CDR1 is MNHEY and CDR2 SMNVEV (reference sequence). The CDR3 covers 11 residues. The chain's CDR3 is CASRQGEEAFF. DNA for the CDR3: TGTGCCAGCAGACAGGGCGAGGAAGCTTTCTTT.

The chain is built from TRBV9 and TRBJ2-1; a weak D match, TRBD2 (5 bases). Germline assignment: CDR1 SGDLS and CDR2 YYNGEE. This CDR3 contains 14 residues. V was clipped by 4 bases and J by 10 bases, with 18 bases between them. The CDR3 loop is CASSLSGSRGEQFF. CDR3 nucleotide sequence: TGTGCCAGCAGCCTGTCGGGGAGCCGAGGGGAGCAGTTCTTC.

The chain combines TRBV11-2 with TRBJ2-5; 10 bases agree with TRBD2. The V gene end was trimmed by 3 bases and the J gene end by 5 bases; junction bases not matched to a gene: 0. This CDR3 spans 13 amino acids. The V gene's germline CDR1 is SGHAT and CDR2 FQNNGV. In DNA form, the CDR3 reads TGTGCCAGCAGCTTGGGACTAGCGGAGACCCAGTACTTC. It encodes CASSLGLAETQYF.